These 24 T cell receptor beta chains originate from one sample sequenced in a study of CD8+ T cells in alopecia areata. cDNA prepared by RNA extraction and subsequent reverse transcription served as the template for sequencing. Clones were read by immunoSEQ multiplex PCR, and TCRdb kept only the in-frame ones, dropping some. The data contain over 85,000 clones, 41% of them singletons. Sequenced: CD4+ T cells sorted from blood. These receptors originate from a human donor with alopecia areata.

This clone was counted a few times. V is TRBV5-1 and J is TRBJ2-7; a possible D gene is TRBD2 (6 bases). The CDR3 is made up of 15 amino acids. The V and J ends lost 1 base and 0 bases respectively, with 11 bases between them. Germline assignment: CDR1 SGHRS and CDR2 YFSETQ. CDR3 loop: CASSLLPSVSYEQYF. The CDR3 DNA is TGCGCCAGCAGCTTGCTGCCTAGCGTCTCCTACGAGCAGTACTTC.

This chain links TRBV29-1 with TRBJ1-1; D might be TRBD1 (6 bases). Germline V gene lookup returns CDR1 SQVTM and CDR2 ANQGSEA. V was pared by 1 base and J by 1 base, with 10 bases between. The CDR3 contains 14 residues. The CDR3 DNA reads TGCAGCGTTGAAGGCCACAGGGAGAACACTGAAGCTTTCTTT. This gives the protein CSVEGHRENTEAFF.

This sequence joins TRBV2 and TRBJ1-5; tentative D call: TRBD1 (5 bases). CDR3 length: 15 amino acids. V was clipped by 6 bases and J by 3 bases, with 15 bases between them. CDR1 and CDR2 from the germline V gene are SNHLY and FYNNEI. CDR3 sequence (DNA): TGTGCCAGCAGGGACCCCCGGGGGGTCAATCAGCCCCAGCATTTT. As protein: CASRDPRGVNQPQHF. The entire variable domain, with the rest obtained from reference TRBV2 and TRBJ1-5, is as follows: EPEVTQTPSHQVTQMGQEVILRCVPISNHLYFYWYRQILGQKVEFLVSFYNNEISEKSEIFDDQFSVERPDGSNFTLKIRSTKLEDSAMYFCASRDPRGVNQPQHFGDGTRLSIL.

For the CDR3, the DNA is TGTGCCAGCTCACCCGTCCGGGACATCACCGGGGAGCTGTTTTTT. As protein: CASSPVRDITGELFF. The chain employs TRBV18 and TRBJ2-2; a weak D match, TRBD1 (6 bases). V dropped 3 bases and J dropped 4 bases, with 12 bases sitting between them. CDR3 size: 15 residues. Germline lookup yields CDR1 KGHSH and CDR2 LQKENI. The whole variable domain, remainder taken from reference TRBV18 and TRBJ2-2, is NAGVMQNPRHLVRRRGQEARLRCSPMKGHSHVYWYRQLPEEGLKFMVYLQKENIIDESGMPKERFSAEFPKEGPSILRIQQVVRGDSAAYFCASSPVRDITGELFFGEGSRLTVL.

The J gene is TRBJ2-1, the V gene TRBV7-8; 9 bases line up with TRBD1. The trim removed 8 bases at V and 7 bases at J, leaving 9 bases unmatched. CDR1 is SGHVS and CDR2 is FQNEAQ in the germline V gene. There are 14 residues in the CDR3. The CDR3 region is CASLRQGVKNEQFF. The CDR3 DNA sequence: TGTGCCAGCCTCAGACAGGGGGTTAAGAATGAGCAGTTCTTC. The entire variable domain, with the rest obtained from reference TRBV7-8 and TRBJ2-1, is as follows: GAGVSQSPRYKVAKRGQDVALRCDPISGHVSLFWYQQALGQGPEFLTYFQNEAQLDKSGLPSDRFFAERPEGSVSTLKIQRTQQEDSAVYLCASLRQGVKNEQFFGPGTRLTVL.

A note on this clone: It is likely a read error, because the conserved phenylalanine at the end of the CDR3 is missing. The CDR3 DNA follows: TGTGCCAGCACCATGGGACAGGTAAATCAGCCCCAGCATCTT. Translation: CASTMGQVNQPQHL. J is TRBJ1-5 and V is TRBV6-6, with 8 bases lining up with TRBD1. The CDR3 runs 14 residues. CDR1 and CDR2 from the germline V gene are MNHNY and SVGAGI (reference sequence). The junction had 6 bases not matched to a gene; V was cut back by 7 bases and J by 4 bases.

This clone was seen more than once but under ten times. V usage is TRBV29-1 and J usage is TRBJ2-5; 11 bases line up with TRBD2. Germline CDR1 is SQVTM and CDR2 is ANQGSEA. Germline trimming cut 4 bases from V and 7 bases from J; bases unmatched to any gene: 14. The CDR3 totals 16 residues. The CDR3 coding sequence is TGCAGCGTTGGGGGCCTAGCGGGAGGCGCGAAAGGGACCCAGTACTTC. Translating gives CSVGGLAGGAKGTQYF.

Only a few counts were recorded for this clone. DNA for the CDR3: TGCAGCGTTGGAGGCCGTAAAGAGGTGGAGACCCAGTACTTC. Its translation: CSVGGRKEVETQYF. This chain joins TRBV29-1 and TRBJ2-5; D ambiguous. Germline CDR1 reads SQVTM; CDR2 reads ANQGSEA. Trimming stripped 4 bases from V and 5 bases from J, with 17 bases between. The CDR3 runs to 14 residues.

The chain recombines TRBV2 with TRBJ1-6, with 10 bases that match TRBD1. With 6 bases clipped from V and 13 bases from J, the junction kept 9 bases outside the gene matches. Germline lookup yields CDR1 SNHLY and CDR2 FYNNEI. The CDR3 covers 14 residues. This chain's CDR3 is CASSGDRGLVPLHF. For the CDR3, the DNA is TGTGCCAGCAGCGGCGACAGGGGGCTAGTCCCCCTCCACTTT.

The rearrangement joins TRBV7-2 to TRBJ2-3; TRBD2 might be the D (5 bases). The germline V gene has CDR1 SGHTA and CDR2 FQGNSA. CDR3 length equals 15 residues. V lost 1 base and J 0 bases, leaving 8 bases between the germline ends. The CDR3 DNA reads TGTGCCAGCAGCTTAGAAGCGGCTAGCACAGATACGCAGTATTTT. This encodes CASSLEAASTDTQYF.

The genes are TRBV30 and TRBJ2-6; D not resolved. Per germline, CDR1 GTSNPN and CDR2 SVGIG (reference sequence). Trimming took off 5 bases at V and 2 bases at J, with 4 bases between the two ends. This CDR3 has 12 amino acids. The CDR3 DNA follows: TGTGCCTGGTCCACTGGGGCCAACGTCCTGACTTTC. Translating gives CAWSTGANVLTF.

The gene calls are TRBV30 and TRBJ2-7; 7 bases fit TRBD2. CDR1 is GTSNPN and CDR2 is SVGIG in the germline V gene (reference sequence). After removal of 0 bases from V and 4 bases from J, the junction contained 6 bases not matched to a gene. CDR3 length: 14 residues. DNA for the CDR3: TGTGCCTGGAGTGTACTAGCCGGGAGGTACGAGCAGTACTTC. Translated: CAWSVLAGRYEQYF.

In its sample, this clone was seen a few times. V and J are TRBV5-6 and TRBJ1-5; weak D call: TRBD1 (6 bases). V shed 0 bases and J shed 3 bases, with 13 bases lying between them. The CDR3 has 16 amino acids. CDR1 and CDR2 (germline): SGHDT, YYEEEE. CDR3 protein: CASSLARGGLNQPQHF. The CDR3, as DNA: TGTGCCAGCAGCTTGGCCAGGGGAGGCCTCAATCAGCCCCAGCATTTT.

This chain connects TRBV30 to TRBJ1-6; no reliable D call. The CDR3 contains 13 residues. Germline-derived CDR1 and CDR2 are GTSNPN and SVGIG (reference sequence). V lost 2 bases, J lost 7 bases, and 9 bases lay in between. The CDR3 region has the DNA TGTGCCTGGAGTTTCCAGAAGAATTCACCCCTCCACTTT. It codes for CAWSFQKNSPLHF.

This clone was counted between two and nine times. In DNA form, the CDR3 reads TGTGCCTGGAGTGGATACCTTGAAGCTTTCTTT. It is translated as CAWSGYLEAFF. The chain couples TRBV30 to TRBJ1-1; D not resolved. The ends were cut back, 1 base at V and 7 bases at J, with 7 bases in the middle. CDR1 and CDR2 from the germline V gene are GTSNPN and SVGIG (reference sequence). The CDR3 totals 11 residues.

This chain uses TRBV6-5 with TRBJ2-3; D not certain. Trimming pared 0 bases from V and 6 bases from J, leaving 13 bases between. In germline, CDR1 is MNHEY, CDR2 SVGAGI. CDR3 size: 15 residues. CDR3 sequence (DNA): TGTGCCAGCAGTTACTCTGGACGGGTGCGGGATACGCAGTATTTT. Translating it yields CASSYSGRVRDTQYF.

The chain recombines TRBV27 with TRBJ2-6, with 13 bases aligning to TRBD2. Germline V CDR1 and CDR2: MNHEY, SMNVEV (reference sequence). Trimming at V came to 2 bases and at J to 3 bases, leaving 4 bases not matched to a gene. This CDR3 has 18 amino acids. DNA for the CDR3: TGTGCCAGCAGTTTAGGGACTAGCGGGGTCAGTGGGGCCAACGTCCTGACTTTC. This codes for CASSLGTSGVSGANVLTF.

This sequence joins TRBV20-1 and TRBJ2-7; TRBD2 is a possible D gene (5 bases). The V gene's germline CDR1 is DFQATT and CDR2 SNEGSKA (reference sequence). The CDR3 has 11 residues. The V end was cut by 3 bases, the J end by 2 bases, with 5 bases between. This CDR3 reads CSAREAYEQYF. As DNA, the CDR3 is TGCAGTGCTAGGGAGGCCTACGAGCAGTACTTC.

This chain links TRBV6-5 with TRBJ2-3; 8 nucleotides line up with TRBD2. The CDR3 runs to 14 residues. V lost 5 bases, J lost 0 bases, and 1 base stayed unmatched. Germline V CDR1 and CDR2: MNHEY, SVGAGI. This CDR3 reads CASSRGGSTDTQYF. In DNA form, the CDR3 reads TGTGCCAGCAGTCGGGGGGGCAGCACAGATACGCAGTATTTT.

The chain employs TRBV7-2 and TRBJ2-3, with D hard to call. CDR3 length: 12 amino acids. With 1 base removed from V and 6 bases from J, the gap between germline ends came to 5 bases. The germline V gene encodes CDR1 SGHTA and CDR2 FQGNSA. Written as DNA, the CDR3 is TGTGCCAGCAGCTTAGGCTATGATACGCAGTATTTT. Residues: CASSLGYDTQYF.

This sequence joins TRBV5-1 and TRBJ2-2; a weak D match, TRBD2 (6 bases). The CDR3 loop spans 15 amino acids. V lost 4 bases, J lost 4 bases, and 14 bases lay in between. The germline V gene encodes CDR1 SGHRS and CDR2 YFSETQ. The CDR3 DNA reads as TGCGCCAGCAGCCGAATAGCGGCAGTCACCGGGGAGCTGTTTTTT. It translates to CASSRIAAVTGELFF.

This clone has more than one count but fewer than ten. The chain has TRBV19 and TRBJ2-1, with a tentative D call TRBD2 (5 bases). V was cut by 2 bases and J by 7 bases, with 9 bases left in between. This CDR3 comprises 13 residues. CDR1 is LNHDA, CDR2 SQIVND, per germline (reference sequence). For the CDR3, the DNA is TGTGCCAGTAGTATATATCGGGGTAATGAGCAGTTCTTC. Translating it yields CASSIYRGNEQFF. The full variable domain, its missing parts supplied by reference TRBV19 and TRBJ2-1, is DGGITQSPKYLFRKEGQNVTLSCEQNLNHDAMYWYRQDPGQGLRLIYYSQIVNDFQKGDIAEGYSVSREKKESFPLTVTSAQKNPTAFYLCASSIYRGNEQFFGPGTRLTVL.

The chain carries TRBV9 and TRBJ2-6; D remains ambiguous. V was clipped by 4 bases and J by 0 bases, with 5 bases between them. The CDR3 has 14 amino acids. Germline CDR1 reads SGDLS; CDR2 reads YYNGEE. Here the CDR3 DNA reads TGTGCCAGCAGCCCTCACTCTGGGGCCAACGTCCTGACTTTC. Its translation: CASSPHSGANVLTF.

The chain carries TRBV2 and TRBJ2-6; 7 nucleotides agree with TRBD1. V gave up 3 bases and J gave up 0 bases; unmatched junction bases: 5. Germline loops: CDR1 SNHLY, CDR2 FYNNEI. This CDR3 comprises 17 residues. The CDR3 DNA reads TGTGCCAGCAGTGAGATAGCAGGGGGCTCTGGGGCCAACGTCCTGACTTTC. Amino acids: CASSEIAGGSGANVLTF.